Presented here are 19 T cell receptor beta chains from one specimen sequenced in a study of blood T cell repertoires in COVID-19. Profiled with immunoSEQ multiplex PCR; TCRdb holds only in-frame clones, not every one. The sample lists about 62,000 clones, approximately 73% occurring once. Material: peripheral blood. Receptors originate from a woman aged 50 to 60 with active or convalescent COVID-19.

The CDR3 nucleotides are TGTGCCAGCAGCCAACAGCGGGACTCCTACGAGCAGTACTTC. This codes for CASSQQRDSYEQYF. The V call is TRBV3-1 (or the pseudogene TRBV3-2), the J call TRBJ2-7, with 7 bases aligning to TRBD2. The CDR3 covers 14 residues. Germline-derived CDR1 and CDR2 are LGHDT and YNNKEL (reference sequence). V was clipped by 2 bases and J by 0 bases; unmatched bases: 1.

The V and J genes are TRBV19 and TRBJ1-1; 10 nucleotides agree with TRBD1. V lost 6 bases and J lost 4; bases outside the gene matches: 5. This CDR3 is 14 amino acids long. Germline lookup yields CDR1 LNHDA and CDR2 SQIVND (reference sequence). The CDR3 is CASRNRDRGTEAFF. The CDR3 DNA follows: TGTGCCAGTAGGAACCGGGACAGGGGCACTGAAGCTTTCTTT. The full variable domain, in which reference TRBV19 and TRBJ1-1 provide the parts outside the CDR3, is DGGITQSPKYLFRKEGQNVTLSCEQNLNHDAMYWYRQDPGQGLRLIYYSQIVNDFQKGDIAEGYSVSREKKESFPLTVTSAQKNPTAFYLCASRNRDRGTEAFFGQGTRLTVV.

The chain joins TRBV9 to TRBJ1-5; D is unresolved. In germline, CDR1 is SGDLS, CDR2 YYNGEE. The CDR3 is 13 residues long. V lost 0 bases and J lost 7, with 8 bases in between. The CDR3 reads CASSVGGGQPQHF. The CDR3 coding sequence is TGTGCCAGCAGCGTAGGTGGAGGACAGCCCCAGCATTTT.

The CDR3 region has the DNA TGTGCCAGCAGTATTCGCCAGGGGGCGATCGGCTACACCTTC. This encodes CASSIRQGAIGYTF. The chain joins TRBV6-2 or TRBV6-3 to TRBJ1-2; TRBD1 matches at 8 bases. Losses at the gene ends were 5 bases for V and 8 bases for J; bases not matched to a gene: 10. Germline V gives CDR1 MNHEY, CDR2 SVGEGT. This CDR3 has 14 residues.

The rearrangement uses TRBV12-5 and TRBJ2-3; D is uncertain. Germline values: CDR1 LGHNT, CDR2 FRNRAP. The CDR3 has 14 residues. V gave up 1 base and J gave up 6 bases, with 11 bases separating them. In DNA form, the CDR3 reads TGTGCTAGTGGTTTGGCGACCTTCGGGGATACGCAGTATTTT. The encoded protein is CASGLATFGDTQYF.

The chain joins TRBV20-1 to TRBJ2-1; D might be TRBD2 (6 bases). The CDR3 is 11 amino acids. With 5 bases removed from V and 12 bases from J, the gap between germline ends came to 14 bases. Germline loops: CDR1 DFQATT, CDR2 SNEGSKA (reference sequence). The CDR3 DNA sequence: TGCAGTGCTGGCCGGGTAGCGGTGCAGTTCTTC. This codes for CSAGRVAVQFF.

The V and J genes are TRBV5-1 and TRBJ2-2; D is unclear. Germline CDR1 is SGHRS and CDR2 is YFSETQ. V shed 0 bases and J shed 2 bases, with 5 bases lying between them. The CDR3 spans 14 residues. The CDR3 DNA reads TGCGCCAGCAGCTTGGCAGTTAACACCGGGGAGCTGTTTTTT. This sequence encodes CASSLAVNTGELFF.

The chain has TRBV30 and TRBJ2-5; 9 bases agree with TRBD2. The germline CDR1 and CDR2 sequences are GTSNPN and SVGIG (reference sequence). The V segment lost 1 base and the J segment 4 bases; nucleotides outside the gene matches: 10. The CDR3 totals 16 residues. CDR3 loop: CAWSAGIAGAGETQYF. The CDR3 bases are TGTGCCTGGAGTGCAGGGATAGCGGGAGCAGGAGAGACCCAGTACTTC.

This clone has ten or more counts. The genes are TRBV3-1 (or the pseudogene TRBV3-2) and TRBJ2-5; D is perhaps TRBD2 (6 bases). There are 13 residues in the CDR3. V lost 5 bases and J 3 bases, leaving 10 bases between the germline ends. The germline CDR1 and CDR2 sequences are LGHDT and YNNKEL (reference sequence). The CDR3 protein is CASSGPGEETQYF. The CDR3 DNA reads TGTGCCAGCAGCGGCCCGGGGGAAGAGACCCAGTACTTC.

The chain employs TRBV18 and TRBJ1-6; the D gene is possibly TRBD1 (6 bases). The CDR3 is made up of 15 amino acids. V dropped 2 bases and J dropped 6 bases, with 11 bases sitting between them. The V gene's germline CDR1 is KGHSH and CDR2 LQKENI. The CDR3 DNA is TGTGCCAGCTCACCATTCGCAGGGGCTAATTCACCCCTCCACTTT. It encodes CASSPFAGANSPLHF.

The CDR3 DNA reads as TGTGCCAGCAGCGCCGGACAGGGTAGGGCCTACGAGCAGTACTTC. This codes for CASSAGQGRAYEQYF. The genes are TRBV5-5 and TRBJ2-7, with 8 bases identical to TRBD1. V was pared by 4 bases and J by 2 bases, with 8 bases of the junction left unmatched. Per germline, CDR1 SGHKS and CDR2 YYEKEE (reference sequence). The length of the CDR3 is 15 residues.

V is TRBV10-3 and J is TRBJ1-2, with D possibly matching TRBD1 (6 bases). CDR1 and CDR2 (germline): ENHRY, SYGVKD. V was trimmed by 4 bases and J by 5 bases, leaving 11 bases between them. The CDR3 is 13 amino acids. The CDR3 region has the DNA TGTGCCATCAGTGCGAGCAGGGGTTATGGCTACACCTTC. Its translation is CAISASRGYGYTF.

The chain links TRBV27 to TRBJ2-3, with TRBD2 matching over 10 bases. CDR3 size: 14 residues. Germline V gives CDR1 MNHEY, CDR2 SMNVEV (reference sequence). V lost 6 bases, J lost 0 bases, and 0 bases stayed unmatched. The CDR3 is CASRTSGSTDTQYF. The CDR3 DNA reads TGTGCCAGCAGGACTAGCGGGAGCACAGATACGCAGTATTTT.

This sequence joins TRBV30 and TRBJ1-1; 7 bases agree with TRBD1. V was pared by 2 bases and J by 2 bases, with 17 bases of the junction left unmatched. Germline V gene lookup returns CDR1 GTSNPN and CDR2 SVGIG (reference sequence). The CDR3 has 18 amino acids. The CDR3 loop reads CAWSLALLRDSPNTEAFF. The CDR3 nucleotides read TGTGCCTGGAGTTTAGCCCTTTTACGGGACAGCCCTAACACTGAAGCTTTCTTT. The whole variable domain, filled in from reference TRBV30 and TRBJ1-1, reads SQTIHQWPATLVQPVGSPLSLECTVEGTSNPNLYWYRQAAGRGLQLLFYSVGIGQISSEVPQNLSASRPQDRQFILSSKKLLLSDSGFYLCAWSLALLRDSPNTEAFFGQGTRLTVV.

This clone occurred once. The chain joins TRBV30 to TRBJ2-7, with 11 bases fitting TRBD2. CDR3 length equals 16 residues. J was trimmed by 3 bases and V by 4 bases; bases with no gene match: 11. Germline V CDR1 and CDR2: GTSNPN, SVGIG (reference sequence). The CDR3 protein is CAWTRTSGRGYYEQYF. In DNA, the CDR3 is TGTGCCTGGACGCGTACTAGCGGGAGAGGATACTACGAGCAGTACTTC.

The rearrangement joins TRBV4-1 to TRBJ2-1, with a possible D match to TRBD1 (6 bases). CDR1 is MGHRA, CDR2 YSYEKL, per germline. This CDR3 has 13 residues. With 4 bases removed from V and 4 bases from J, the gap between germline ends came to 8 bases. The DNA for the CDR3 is TGCGCCAGCAGCCTGGACAGTTACAATGAGCAGTTCTTC. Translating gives CASSLDSYNEQFF.

The CDR3 here is CASLRPREGNTIYF. In DNA, the CDR3 is TGTGCCAGCCTTCGCCCAAGGGAGGGAAACACCATATATTTT. The chain recombines TRBV6-5 with TRBJ1-3; D is undetermined. The CDR3 has 14 amino acids. Trimming took 8 bases from V and 4 from J, leaving 15 bases between them. CDR1 and CDR2 from the germline V gene are MNHEY and SVGAGI.

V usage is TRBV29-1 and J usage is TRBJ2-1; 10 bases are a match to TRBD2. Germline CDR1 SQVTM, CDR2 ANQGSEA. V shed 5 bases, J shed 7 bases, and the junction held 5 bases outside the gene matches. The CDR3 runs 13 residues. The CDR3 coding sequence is TGCAGCGTTCCTAGCGGGAGTAGGAATGAGCAGTTCTTC. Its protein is CSVPSGSRNEQFF.

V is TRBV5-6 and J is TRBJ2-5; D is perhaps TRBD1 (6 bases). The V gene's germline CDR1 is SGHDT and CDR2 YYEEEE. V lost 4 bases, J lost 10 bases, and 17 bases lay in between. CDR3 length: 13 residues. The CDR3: CASSLLGQTHQYF. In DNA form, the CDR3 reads TGTGCCAGCAGCCTCCTAGGACAGACTCACCAGTACTTC. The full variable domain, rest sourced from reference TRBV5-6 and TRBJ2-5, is DAGVTQSPTHLIKTRGQQVTLRCSPKSGHDTVSWYQQALGQGPQFIFQYYEEEERQRGNFPDRFSGHQFPNYSSELNVNALLLGDSALYLCASSLLGQTHQYFGPGTRLLVL.